These 9 T cell receptor beta chains were sequenced from one sample in a study of glioma-infiltrating T cells after dendritic cell vaccination. Generated by immunoSEQ multiplex PCR, the TCRdb table keeps only in-frame clones and is missing some. This sample has approximately 50,000 clones, with about 83% found just once. Time point meaning: after dendritic cell vaccination, including at tumor progression/relapse. The source was blood, collected after dendritic cell vaccination. These receptor sequences come from a human donor with glioblastoma.

This clone is a singleton in its sample. The junction departs from germline at one end; a sequencing error may be responsible. Other DNA sequences in this specimen translate into the identical CDR3. The chain joins TRBV7-2 to TRBJ1-6, with no clear D. The CDR3 is 15 residues long. CDR1 SGHTA and CDR2 FQGNSA come from the germline V gene. The CDR3: CASSLVLSYNSPLHF. The CDR3 DNA is TGTGCCAGCAGCTTAGTTTTGAGCTATAATTCCCCCCTCCACTTT.

In the case of this clone: Other DNA sequences in the same sample also yield this CDR3. V and J are TRBV15 and TRBJ1-6, with D unclear. The CDR3 loop spans 15 amino acids. Germline V gene lookup returns CDR1 LNHNV and CDR2 YYDKDF (reference sequence). Trimming took 5 bases from V and 13 from J, leaving 21 bases between them. The CDR3 DNA reads as TGTGCCACCAGCGAGACACGATTGCGTAACTCCCCCCTCCACTTT. Translated: CATSETRLRNSPLHF.

This clone was recorded only once. The rearrangement uses TRBV6-6 and TRBJ2-1; 8 nucleotides align to TRBD1. The CDR3 length is 15 residues. The germline CDR1 and CDR2 sequences are MNHNY and SVGAGI (reference sequence). V trimming: 6 bases; J trimming: 5 bases; junction bases outside the gene matches: 9. In DNA form, the CDR3 reads TGTGCCAGCAGCGACAACAGGGGGTCCCACAATGAGCAGTTCTTC. Translation: CASSDNRGSHNEQFF.

This rearrangement joins TRBV28 to TRBJ2-5, with TRBD2 matching over 14 bases. V was clipped by 3 bases and J by 0 bases; unmatched bases: 15. The germline gives CDR1 MDHEN, CDR2 SYDVKM. The CDR3 runs to 21 residues. The CDR3 sequence: CASSFATTGLAGAGYQETQYF. The CDR3 DNA reads as TGTGCCAGCAGTTTCGCAACCACGGGACTAGCGGGGGCCGGGTACCAAGAGACCCAGTACTTC. Variable domain in full (rest from reference TRBV28 and TRBJ2-5): DVKVTQSSRYLVKRTGEKVFLECVQDMDHENMFWYRQDPGLGLRLIYFSYDVKMKEKGDIPEGYSVSREKKERFSLILESASTNQTSMYLCASSFATTGLAGAGYQETQYFGPGTRLLVL.

This chain links TRBV30 with TRBJ1-5; no clear D. Germline CDR1 is GTSNPN and CDR2 is SVGIG (reference sequence). The CDR3 loop spans 16 amino acids. The V end lost 0 bases, the J end lost 6 bases, and 18 bases lay between the germline ends. In DNA, the CDR3 is TGTGCCTGGAGTGTCCCCTTCCTCGCCTCGGGTCAGCCCCAGCATTTT. Residues: CAWSVPFLASGQPQHF.

To note about this clone: The same CDR3 is also encoded by other DNA sequences in this sample. V and J are TRBV9 and TRBJ1-1; D might be TRBD1 (6 bases). Trimming shortened V by 3 bases and J by 1 base, and 7 bases separated the two germline ends. This CDR3 has 13 residues. The germline gives CDR1 SGDLS, CDR2 YYNGEE. CDR3 bases: TGTGCCAGCAGCGAAGGGGGGAACACTGAAGCTTTCTTT. Its protein product is CASSEGGNTEAFF.

The J gene is TRBJ2-4, the V gene TRBV4-3, with D maybe TRBD1 (6 bases). The CDR3 is made up of 15 amino acids. V lost 0 bases to trimming and J lost 4 bases, with 10 bases between them. The germline V gene encodes CDR1 LGHNA and CDR2 YSLEER. For the CDR3, the DNA is TGCGCCAGCAGCCAAGAGGGGCAGGGGAAAAACATTCAGTACTTC. It is translated as CASSQEGQGKNIQYF.

V and J are TRBV5-4 and TRBJ2-3, with 8 nucleotides matching TRBD2. V lost 4 bases and J lost 2; bases outside the gene matches: 6. CDR3 size: 15 residues. Germline V gene lookup returns CDR1 SGHNT and CDR2 YYREEE (reference sequence). This CDR3 reads CASSATSGSTDTQYF. The CDR3 DNA sequence: TGTGCCAGCAGCGCCACTAGCGGATCCACAGATACGCAGTATTTT.

J is TRBJ2-2 and V is TRBV4-2, with D uncertain. This CDR3 has 17 amino acids. CDR1 is LGHNA and CDR2 is YNFKEQ in the germline V gene. Trimming took off 1 base at V and 0 bases at J, with 12 bases between the two ends. CDR3 nucleotides: TGTGCCAGCAGCCAAGTAAATCTTAGAACGAACACCGGGGAGCTGTTTTTT. This gives the protein CASSQVNLRTNTGELFF.